This T cell receptor (beta chain) was sequenced in a study of blood T cell repertoires in COVID-19. As for the study in general: The samples span acute and convalescent COVID-19 from the United States, Italy and Spain.

Participants had their cohort set by participant-reported clinical history. V lost 7 bases and J lost 3; bases outside the gene matches: 16. Per the germline V gene, CDR1 is SNHLY and CDR2 is FYNNEI. The CDR3 runs 19 residues. Authors' analysis steps: Reference gene primer amplification yielded estimated nucleated cell counts. Some clones are missing from TCRdb's copy, which holds only in-frame ones; the method was immunoSEQ multiplex PCR. V and J calls and clone size are those listed in that table; D and trimming were worked out from the DNA. The table has about 240,000 clones, 85% to 90% seen once. This TCR derives from a woman aged 25-40 years who had recovered from COVID-19. The chain uses TRBV2 and TRBJ2-1; the match to TRBD2 covers 12 bases. The sample was PBMCs or T cells enriched from blood (not recorded which). CDR3 residues: CASTGGGLAGGEGYNEQFF. In DNA, the CDR3 is TGTGCCAGCACTGGAGGTGGGCTAGCGGGAGGGGAAGGCTACAATGAGCAGTTCTTC. The variable domain in full, with the rest retrieved from reference TRBV2 and TRBJ2-1, is EPEVTQTPSHQVTQMGQEVILRCVPISNHLYFYWYRQILGQKVEFLVSFYNNEISEKSEIFDDQFSVERPDGSNFTLKIRSTKLEDSAMYFCASTGGGLAGGEGYNEQFFGPGTRLTVL.